The source of this T cell receptor beta chain is a study of vaccination and CD4 T cells after COVID-19. Study as a whole: Timing of post-vaccine sample collection was a median approximately 72 days after dose two, with a range of 14 to 241.

With respect to this clonotype: Antigen: not known.

The CDR3 has 14 residues. The germline gives CDR1 DFQATT, CDR2 SNEGSKA (reference sequence). Between the trimmed V and J ends, which lost 3 bases and 2 bases, there was a span of 11 bases. Cultured CD4+ T cell DNA was sequenced using the Oncomine TCR Beta short-read assay. Cultured CD4+ T cells were the source of extracted genomic DNA. A single record per CDR3 protein comes from TCRdb applying MiXCR to the PCR reads. The table records around 10,000 distinct CDR3 sequences, 40% to 50% of them present only once. Treatment meaning: approximately nine-day PBMC culture with coronavirus spike peptide pools or control peptides (ViraFEST assay).

Specimen: CD4+ T cells from blood, cultured in vitro. The rearrangement uses TRBV20-1 and TRBJ1-5; D ambiguous. The sequence was obtained from a human donor who had recovered from COVID-19. CDR3 protein: CSASLGWGNQPQHF. CDR3 coding DNA: TGCAGTGCTAGCTTAGGGTGGGGCAATCAGCCCCAGCATTTT.